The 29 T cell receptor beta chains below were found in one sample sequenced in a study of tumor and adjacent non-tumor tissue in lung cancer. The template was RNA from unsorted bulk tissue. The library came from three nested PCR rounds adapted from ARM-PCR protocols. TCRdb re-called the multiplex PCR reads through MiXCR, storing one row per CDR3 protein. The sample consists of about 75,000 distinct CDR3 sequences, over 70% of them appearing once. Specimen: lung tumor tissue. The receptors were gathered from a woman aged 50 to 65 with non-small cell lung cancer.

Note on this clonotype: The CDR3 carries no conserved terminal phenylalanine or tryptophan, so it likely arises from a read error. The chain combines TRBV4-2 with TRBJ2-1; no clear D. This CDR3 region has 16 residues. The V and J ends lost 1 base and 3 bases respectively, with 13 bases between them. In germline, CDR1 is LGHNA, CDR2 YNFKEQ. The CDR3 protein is CASSQGGSEDYNEQFL. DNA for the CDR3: TGTGCCAGCAGCCAAGGGGGTAGTGAAGACTACAATGAGCAGTTCTTA.

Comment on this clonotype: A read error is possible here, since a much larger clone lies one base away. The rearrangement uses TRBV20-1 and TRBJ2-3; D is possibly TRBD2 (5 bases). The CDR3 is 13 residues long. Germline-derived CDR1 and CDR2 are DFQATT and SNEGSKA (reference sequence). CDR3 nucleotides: TGCATCCCCGAGGGCGAAAGCACAGATACGCAGTATTTT. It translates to CIPEGESTDTQYF.

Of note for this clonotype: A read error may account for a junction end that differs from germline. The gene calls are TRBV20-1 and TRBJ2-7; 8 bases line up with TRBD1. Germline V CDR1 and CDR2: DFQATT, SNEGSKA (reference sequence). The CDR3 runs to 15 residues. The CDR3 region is CNARSPGTGAYEQYF. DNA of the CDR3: TGCAATGCTAGGTCCCCCGGGACAGGAGCCTACGAGCAATACTTC.

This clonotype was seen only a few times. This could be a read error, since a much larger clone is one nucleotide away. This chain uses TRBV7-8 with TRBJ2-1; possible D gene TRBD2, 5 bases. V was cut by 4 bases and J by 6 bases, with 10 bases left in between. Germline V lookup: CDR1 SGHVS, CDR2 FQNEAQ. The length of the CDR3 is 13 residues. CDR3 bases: TGTGCCAGCAGCTCTAGGACTCTCAATGAGCAGTTCTTC. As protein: CASSSRTLNEQFF.

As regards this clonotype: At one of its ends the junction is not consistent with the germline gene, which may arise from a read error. The CDR3 loop is CAISYGGAQHQHF. The CDR3 region has the DNA TGTGCCATCAGTTACGGAGGGGCCCAGCACCAGCATTTT. V and J are TRBV6-6 and TRBJ1-5, with D perhaps matching TRBD1 (5 bases). The CDR3 has 13 residues. Germline V gene lookup returns CDR1 MNHNY and CDR2 SVGAGI (reference sequence).

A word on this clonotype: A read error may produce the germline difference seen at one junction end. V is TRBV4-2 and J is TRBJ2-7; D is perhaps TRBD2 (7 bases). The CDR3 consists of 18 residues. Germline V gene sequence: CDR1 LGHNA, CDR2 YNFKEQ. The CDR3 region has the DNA TGTGCCAGCAGCCAAGAAGGACTAGGGGGAGAAGACCCCTACGAGCACTACTTC. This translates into CASSQEGLGGEDPYEHYF.

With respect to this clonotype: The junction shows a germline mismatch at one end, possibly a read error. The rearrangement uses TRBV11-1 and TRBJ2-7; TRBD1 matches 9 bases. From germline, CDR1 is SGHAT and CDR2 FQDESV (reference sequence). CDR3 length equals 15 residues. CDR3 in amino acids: CTRSRTGAASYKQYF. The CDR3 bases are TGTACCAGGAGCCGGACAGGGGCGGCCTCCTACAAGCAGTACTTC. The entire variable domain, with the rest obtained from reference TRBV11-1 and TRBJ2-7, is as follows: EAEVAQSPRYKITEKSQAVAFWCDPISGHATLYWYRQILGQGPELLVQFQDESVVDDSQLPKDRFSAERLKGVDSTLKIQPAELGDSAMYLCTRSRTGAASYKQYFGPGTRLTVT.

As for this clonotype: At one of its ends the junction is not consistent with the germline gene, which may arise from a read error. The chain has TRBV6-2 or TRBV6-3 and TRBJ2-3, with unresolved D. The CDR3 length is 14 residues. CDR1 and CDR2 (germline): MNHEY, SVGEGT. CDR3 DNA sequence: TGCGCCAGCAGTTCCCCCCACGTCGGGGATACGCAGTATTTT. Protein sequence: CASSSPHVGDTQYF.

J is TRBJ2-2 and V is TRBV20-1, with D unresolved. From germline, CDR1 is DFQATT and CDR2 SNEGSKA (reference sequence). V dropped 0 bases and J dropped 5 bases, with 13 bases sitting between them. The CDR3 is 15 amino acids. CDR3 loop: CSARDLTKNTGELFF. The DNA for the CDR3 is TGCAGTGCTAGAGATCTTACAAAGAATACCGGGGAGCTGTTTTTT.

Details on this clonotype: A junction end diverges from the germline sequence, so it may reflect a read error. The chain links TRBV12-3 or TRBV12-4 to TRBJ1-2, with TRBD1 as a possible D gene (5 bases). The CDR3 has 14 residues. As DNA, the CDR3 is TGTGCCAGCAGATTCGGGGGGGACCTGTATGACTACACCTTT. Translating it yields CASRFGGDLYDYTF.

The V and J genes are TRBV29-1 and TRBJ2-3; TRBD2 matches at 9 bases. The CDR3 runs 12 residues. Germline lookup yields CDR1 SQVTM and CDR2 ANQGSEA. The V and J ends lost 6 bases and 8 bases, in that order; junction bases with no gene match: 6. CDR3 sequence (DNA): TGCAGCGTGCGGGAGGGCCCGGGTACGCAGTATTTT. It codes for CSVREGPGTQYF.

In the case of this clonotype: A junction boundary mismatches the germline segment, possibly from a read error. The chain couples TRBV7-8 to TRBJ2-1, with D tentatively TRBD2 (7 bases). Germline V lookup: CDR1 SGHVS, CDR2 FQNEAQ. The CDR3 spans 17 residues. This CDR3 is CASRPGLGGYRVDEQLF. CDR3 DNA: TGTGCCAGTCGCCCCGGACTAGGGGGATATCGGGTCGATGAGCAGTTATTC.

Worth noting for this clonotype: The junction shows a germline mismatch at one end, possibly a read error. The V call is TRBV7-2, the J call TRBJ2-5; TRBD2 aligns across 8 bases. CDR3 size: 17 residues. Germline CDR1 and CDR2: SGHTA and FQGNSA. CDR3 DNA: TGTGCCAGCAGCGCGAGGGGAAGCGGGAGAGTACAAGAGACCCGGTACTTC. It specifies CASSARGSGRVQETRYF.

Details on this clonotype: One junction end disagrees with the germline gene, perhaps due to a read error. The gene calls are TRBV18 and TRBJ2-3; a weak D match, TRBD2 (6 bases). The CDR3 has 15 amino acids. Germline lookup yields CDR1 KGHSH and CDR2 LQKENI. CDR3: CDSSPNQGREDTQYF. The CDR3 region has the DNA TGTGACAGCTCACCAAACCAGGGACGGGAGGATACGCAGTATTTT.

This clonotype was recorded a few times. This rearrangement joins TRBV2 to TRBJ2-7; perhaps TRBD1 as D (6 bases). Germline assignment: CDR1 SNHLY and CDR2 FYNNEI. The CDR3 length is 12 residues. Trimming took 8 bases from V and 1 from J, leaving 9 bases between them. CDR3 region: CASGGQSYEQYF. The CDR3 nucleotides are TGTGCCAGCGGAGGACAGTCCTACGAGCAGTACTTC.

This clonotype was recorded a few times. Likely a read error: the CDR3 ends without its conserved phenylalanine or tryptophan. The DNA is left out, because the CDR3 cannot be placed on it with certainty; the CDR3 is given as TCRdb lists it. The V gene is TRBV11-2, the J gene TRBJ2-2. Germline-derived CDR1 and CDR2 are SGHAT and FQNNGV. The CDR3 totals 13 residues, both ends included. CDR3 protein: CASSFENIGELFS.

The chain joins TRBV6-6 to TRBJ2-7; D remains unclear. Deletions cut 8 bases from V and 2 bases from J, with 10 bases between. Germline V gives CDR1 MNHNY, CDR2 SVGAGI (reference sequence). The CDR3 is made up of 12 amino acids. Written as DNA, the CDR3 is TGTGCCAGCGGAAGAACTGCCTACGAGCAGTACTTC. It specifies CASGRTAYEQYF.

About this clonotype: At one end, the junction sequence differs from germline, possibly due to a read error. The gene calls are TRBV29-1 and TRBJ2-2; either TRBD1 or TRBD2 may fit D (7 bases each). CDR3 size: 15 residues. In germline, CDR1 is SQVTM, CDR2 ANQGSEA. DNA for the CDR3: TGCAGCGTTACCCCGCAGGGGGGGAATACCGGGGCGCTGTTTTTT. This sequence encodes CSVTPQGGNTGALFF.

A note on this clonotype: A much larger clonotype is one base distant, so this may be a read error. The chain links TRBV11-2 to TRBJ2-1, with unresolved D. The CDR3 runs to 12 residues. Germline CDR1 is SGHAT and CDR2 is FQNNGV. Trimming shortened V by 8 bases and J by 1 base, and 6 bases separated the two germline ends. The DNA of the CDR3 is TGTGCCAGCGATAAGTCCTACAATGAGCAGTTCTTC. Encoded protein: CASDKSYNEQFF.

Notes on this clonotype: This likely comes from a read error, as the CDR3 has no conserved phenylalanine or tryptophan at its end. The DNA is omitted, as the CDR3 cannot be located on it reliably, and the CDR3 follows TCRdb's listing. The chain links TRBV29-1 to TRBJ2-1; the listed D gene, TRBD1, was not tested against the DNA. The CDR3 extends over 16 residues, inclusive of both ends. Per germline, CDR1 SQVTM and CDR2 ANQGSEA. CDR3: CSVEGEEGGTYNEQSL.

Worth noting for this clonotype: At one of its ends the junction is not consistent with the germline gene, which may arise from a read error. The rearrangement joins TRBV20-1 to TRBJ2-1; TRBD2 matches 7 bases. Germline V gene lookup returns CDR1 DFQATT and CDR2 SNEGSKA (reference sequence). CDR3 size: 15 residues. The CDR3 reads CSAQSASGNYNEHFF. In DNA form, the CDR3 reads TGCAGTGCTCAGTCCGCTAGCGGTAACTACAATGAGCACTTCTTC.

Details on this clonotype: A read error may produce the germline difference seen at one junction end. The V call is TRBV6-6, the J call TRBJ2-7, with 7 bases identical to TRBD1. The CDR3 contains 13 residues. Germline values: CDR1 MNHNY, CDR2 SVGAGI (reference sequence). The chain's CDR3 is CTSRRDGQVEQYF. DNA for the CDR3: TGTACCAGCAGACGGGACGGACAGGTAGAGCAGTACTTC.

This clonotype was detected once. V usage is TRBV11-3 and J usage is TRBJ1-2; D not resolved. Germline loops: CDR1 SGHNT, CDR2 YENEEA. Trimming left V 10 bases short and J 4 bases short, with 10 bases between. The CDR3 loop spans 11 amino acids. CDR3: CATTGCYGYTF. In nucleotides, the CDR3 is TGTGCCACGACGGGTTGCTATGGCTACACCTTC.

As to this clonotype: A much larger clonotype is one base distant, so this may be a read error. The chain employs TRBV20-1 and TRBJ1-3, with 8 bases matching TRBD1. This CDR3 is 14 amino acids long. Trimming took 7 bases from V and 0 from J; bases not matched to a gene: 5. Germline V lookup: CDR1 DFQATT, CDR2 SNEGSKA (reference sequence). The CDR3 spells CSVGDRRSGNTIYF. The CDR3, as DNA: TGCAGTGTTGGGGACAGGCGCTCTGGAAACACCATATATTTT.

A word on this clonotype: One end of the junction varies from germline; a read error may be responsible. The CDR3 spells CASSLVLGTGGTDTQYF. CDR3 nucleotide sequence: TGTGCCAGTAGTTTAGTACTCGGGACAGGGGGCACAGATACACAGTATTTT. The chain links TRBV12-3 or TRBV12-4 to TRBJ2-3; TRBD1 aligns across 12 bases. This CDR3 has 17 amino acids.

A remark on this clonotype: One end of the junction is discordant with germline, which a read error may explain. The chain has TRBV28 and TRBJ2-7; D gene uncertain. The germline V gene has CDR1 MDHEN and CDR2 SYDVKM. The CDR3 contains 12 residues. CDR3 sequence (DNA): TGTGCCAGCAGCCAGCTGAACTACGAGCAGCACTTC. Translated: CASSQLNYEQHF.

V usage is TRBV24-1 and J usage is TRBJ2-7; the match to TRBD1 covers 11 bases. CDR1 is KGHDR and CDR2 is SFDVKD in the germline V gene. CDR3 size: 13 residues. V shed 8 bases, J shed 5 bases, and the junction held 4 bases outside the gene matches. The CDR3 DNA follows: TGTGCCACCAATTCGGGACAGGGGGACGAGCAGTACGTC. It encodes CATNSGQGDEQYV.

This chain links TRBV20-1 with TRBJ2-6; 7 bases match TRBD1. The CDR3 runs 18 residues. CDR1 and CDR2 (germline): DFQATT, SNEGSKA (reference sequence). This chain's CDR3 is CRAGRDSFSSSGSNVLTF. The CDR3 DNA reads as TGCAGAGCTGGCAGGGACAGCTTCTCTTCCTCCGGGTCCAACGTCCTGACTTTC.

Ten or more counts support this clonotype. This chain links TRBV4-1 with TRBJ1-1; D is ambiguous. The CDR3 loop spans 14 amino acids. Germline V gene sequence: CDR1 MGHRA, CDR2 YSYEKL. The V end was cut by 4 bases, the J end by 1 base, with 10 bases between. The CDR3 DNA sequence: TGCGCCAGCAGCCCAAGCATGGAGAACACTGAAGCTTTCTTT. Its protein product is CASSPSMENTEAFF.